The 25 T cell receptor beta chains reported below all come from one sample, sequenced in a study of metastatic and nonmetastatic thyroid tumors. No patient received treatment before thyroid surgery. TCRdb re-analyzed the PCR reads using MiXCR. The sample lists some 24,000 clones; around 20% were seen once. Material: blood. The receptor set was obtained from a male donor with papillary thyroid cancer or a benign thyroid nodule (not recorded which). Some clones in this sample may be carry-over from other donors' samples.

This clone is judged medium-sized. V is TRBV27 and J is TRBJ1-1; D may be TRBD1 (5 bases). The germline V and J ends were trimmed by 6 bases and 1 base, with 12 bases remaining between them. Germline CDR1 reads MNHEY; CDR2 reads SMNVEV (reference sequence). There are 14 residues in the CDR3. The CDR3 is CASSPGLTNTEAFF. CDR3 DNA: TGTGCCAGCAGCCCGGGACTAACGAACACTGAAGCTTTCTTT.

Concerning this clone itself: A much larger clone sits a single nucleotide away, making a read error possible. This rearrangement joins TRBV20-1 to TRBJ2-5; the D gene is possibly TRBD1 (5 bases). In germline, CDR1 is DFQATT, CDR2 SNEGSKA (reference sequence). The CDR3 is made up of 13 amino acids. CDR3 sequence reads: CSAIRGAFETQYF. DNA of the CDR3: TGCAGTGCTATCCGTGGGGCATTTGAGACCCAGTACTTT.

This clone was seen ten or more times. The chain has TRBV6-1 and TRBJ2-3; 7 positions agree with TRBD2. This CDR3 contains 14 residues. The V gene's germline CDR1 is MNHNS and CDR2 SASEGT. Trimming took 9 bases from V and 2 from J; bases not matched to a gene: 8. The CDR3 loop is CASKASGVTDTQYF. The CDR3 DNA sequence: TGTGCCAGTAAGGCGAGCGGGGTCACAGATACGCAGTATTTT.

This clone is judged medium-sized. The chain joins TRBV30 to TRBJ1-2, with TRBD1 as a possible D gene (5 bases). Trimming cost V 2 bases and J 7 bases, with 17 bases left between them. Germline assignment: CDR1 GTSNPN and CDR2 SVGIG (reference sequence). CDR3 length: 14 amino acids. CDR3 nucleotides: TGTGCCTGGAGTTCCGGGACCGGGACGAGTGGCTACACCTTC. Protein: CAWSSGTGTSGYTF.

The chain has TRBV6-1 and TRBJ2-3, with unresolved D. The CDR3 consists of 17 residues. Germline CDR1 reads MNHNS; CDR2 reads SASEGT. V was shortened by 2 bases and J by 0 bases, with 15 bases between the two germline ends. CDR3 protein: CASSEPPTGPSTDTQYF. The CDR3 DNA sequence: TGTGCCAGCAGTGAACCGCCGACGGGTCCTAGCACAGATACGCAGTATTTT.

This chain uses TRBV16 with TRBJ1-5; D gene unclear. From germline, CDR1 is KGHSY and CDR2 FQNENV. V shed 5 bases and J shed 0 bases, with 14 bases lying between them. The CDR3 extends over 16 amino acids. This chain's CDR3 is CASSDVTADSNQPQHF. For the CDR3, the DNA is TGTGCCAGCAGCGACGTGACTGCTGATAGCAATCAGCCCCAGCATTTT.

This clone was counted many times. This chain links TRBV10-3 with TRBJ2-7; D unclear. V gave up 6 bases and J gave up 3 bases, with 9 bases separating them. CDR1 and CDR2 from the germline V gene are ENHRY and SYGVKD. The CDR3 has 12 amino acids. The CDR3 sequence: CAISDTSYEQYF. CDR3 nucleotide sequence: TGTGCCATCAGCGACACGAGCTACGAGCAGTACTTC.

There are many counts of this clone. V usage is TRBV29-1 and J usage is TRBJ1-2, with 9 bases aligning to TRBD1. Looked up from germline, CDR1 is SQVTM and CDR2 is ANQGSEA. This CDR3 is 12 amino acids long. V was clipped by 6 bases and J by 8 bases; unmatched bases: 7. The CDR3 reads CSVTGTGKGYTF. The CDR3 region has the DNA TGCAGCGTAACCGGGACAGGGAAAGGCTACACCTTC.

Ten or more counts support this clone. This chain links TRBV10-3 with TRBJ2-4; 10 positions agree with TRBD1. This CDR3 spans 16 amino acids. Germline loops: CDR1 ENHRY, CDR2 SYGVKD. Losses at the gene ends were 2 bases for V and 3 bases for J; bases not matched to a gene: 4. CDR3 in DNA: TGTGCCATCAGTGAGAGACAGGGGGCTTACAAAAACATTCAGTACTTC. Amino acid sequence: CAISERQGAYKNIQYF.

This clone turned up a few times. This chain's CDR3 is CASSLDLKVEAFF. Written as DNA, the CDR3 is TGTGCCAGCAGCTTAGATCTGAAGGTTGAAGCTTTCTTT. The V and J genes are TRBV11-2 and TRBJ1-1, with D unclear. Germline CDR1 and CDR2: SGHAT and FQNNGV. Between the trimmed V and J ends, which lost 0 bases and 7 bases, there was a span of 9 bases. This CDR3 spans 13 amino acids.

This clone was recorded many times. This rearrangement joins TRBV27 to TRBJ1-5; D is unresolved. The CDR3 sequence is 14 residues long. Per germline, CDR1 MNHEY and CDR2 SMNVEV (reference sequence). Trimming stripped 6 bases from V and 7 bases from J, with 16 bases between. The CDR3 sequence: CASSSGLRGQPQHF. CDR3 DNA: TGTGCCAGCAGCTCCGGGCTACGGGGACAGCCCCAGCATTTT.

This clone was picked up many times. In nucleotides, the CDR3 is TGTGCCAGTAGTGTCTATCACGGGGGCAGCTCCTACGAGCAGTACTTC. Amino acid sequence: CASSVYHGGSSYEQYF. This chain joins TRBV19 and TRBJ2-7; D could derive from TRBD1 or TRBD2 (6 bases each). The CDR3 has 16 residues. CDR1 is LNHDA and CDR2 is SQIVND in the germline V gene (reference sequence). With 5 bases removed from V and 0 bases from J, the gap between germline ends came to 17 bases.

This clone was counted ten times or more. This chain uses TRBV11-2 with TRBJ2-2; D is perhaps TRBD1 or TRBD2 (5 bases each). V lost 5 bases and J lost 5, with 15 bases in between. CDR3 length equals 15 residues. Germline lookup yields CDR1 SGHAT and CDR2 FQNNGV. The CDR3 DNA reads TGTGCCAGCAGCCCCGGGACGGCTGTAACCGGGGAGCTGTTTTTT. Amino acid sequence: CASSPGTAVTGELFF.

The chain recombines TRBV5-1 with TRBJ2-7; 7 nucleotides align to TRBD1. Germline assignment: CDR1 SGHRS and CDR2 YFSETQ. The junction had 12 bases not matched to a gene; V was cut back by 4 bases and J by 5 bases. This CDR3 is 15 amino acids long. The CDR3 sequence: CASSRGRAGDDEQYF. The CDR3 bases are TGCGCCAGCAGCAGGGGGCGGGCAGGGGACGACGAGCAGTACTTC.

This clone was seen ten or more times. The rearrangement uses TRBV20-1 and TRBJ2-3; D not certain. V lost 3 bases and J lost 2, with 9 bases in between. This CDR3 contains 13 residues. Per the germline V gene, CDR1 is DFQATT and CDR2 is SNEGSKA (reference sequence). The CDR3 DNA reads as TGCAGTGCTAGTAGGCGGTTCACAGATACGCAGTATTTT. This codes for CSASRRFTDTQYF.

This clone occurred many times. The chain carries TRBV5-4 and TRBJ1-1; possibly TRBD1 for D (5 bases). Deletions cut 4 bases from V and 4 bases from J, with 17 bases between. The CDR3 sequence is 15 residues long. Per germline, CDR1 SGHNT and CDR2 YYREEE (reference sequence). The CDR3 bases are TGTGCCAGCAGCCCTCGGGCGGGGCCAAGCACTGAAGCTTTCTTT. It yields the protein CASSPRAGPSTEAFF.

This clone was counted ten times or more. CDR3 sequence reads: CASSEALGGNTEAFF. The CDR3 coding sequence is TGTGCCAGCAGTGAAGCGCTAGGGGGCAACACTGAAGCTTTCTTT. This rearrangement joins TRBV6-1 to TRBJ1-1, with 7 bases that match TRBD1. Trimming at V came to 0 bases and at J to 2 bases, leaving 3 bases not matched to a gene. Germline lookup yields CDR1 MNHNS and CDR2 SASEGT. The CDR3 extends over 15 amino acids.

This clone was seen at least ten times. The chain combines TRBV7-2 with TRBJ2-7; D might be TRBD1 (5 bases). The ends were cut back, 3 bases at V and 5 bases at J, with 14 bases in the middle. Germline CDR1 SGHTA, CDR2 FQGNSA. This CDR3 region has 14 residues. The CDR3 sequence: CASSFDQGSDEQYF. CDR3 in DNA: TGTGCCAGCAGCTTCGACCAGGGATCCGACGAGCAGTACTTC.

This clone has more than one count but fewer than ten. A much larger clone lies one base from this, so it may be a read error. Within the sample, other DNA sequences also encode this same CDR3. The V and J genes are TRBV19 and TRBJ2-4; 7 nucleotides align to TRBD1. Germline trimming cut 6 bases from V and 0 bases from J; bases unmatched to any gene: 11. The CDR3 is 17 residues long. CDR1 is LNHDA, CDR2 SQIVND, per germline (reference sequence). The CDR3 loop is CASSLKGAGVAKNIQYF. In DNA, the CDR3 is TGTGCCAGTAGCCTAAAGGGGGCGGGTGTAGCCAAAAACATTCAGTACTTC.

As concerns this clone: At one of its ends the junction is not consistent with the germline gene, which may arise from a read error. The chain couples TRBV6-6 to TRBJ2-6; tentatively, D is TRBD1 (5 bases). The CDR3 has 18 residues. The germline CDR1 and CDR2 sequences are MNHNY and SVGAGI (reference sequence). DNA for the CDR3: TGTGCCAGCAGTCGACAGTGGGCGCCTCAATCTGGGTCCAACGTCCTGACTTTC. This gives the protein CASSRQWAPQSGSNVLTF.

In the case of this clone: An end of the junction differs from the germline gene, which may be a read error. The rearrangement links TRBV5-1 to TRBJ2-3; weak D call: TRBD1 (5 bases). Germline V lookup: CDR1 SGHRS, CDR2 YFSETQ. CDR3 length: 14 residues. The CDR3 region is CASSRYRLTYTQYF. The DNA for the CDR3 is TGCGCCAGCAGTAGATACAGGCTCACATATACGCAGTATTTT.

In the case of this clone: A read error may explain this, as a much larger clone is one base away. V usage is TRBV20-1 and J usage is TRBJ1-5; a weak D match, TRBD1 (6 bases). The CDR3 length is 13 residues. Germline CDR1 DFQATT, CDR2 SNEGSKA (reference sequence). This CDR3 reads CSARPGTNQTQHF. The DNA for the CDR3 is TGCAGTGCCAGGCCAGGGACAAATCAGACCCAGCATTTT.

This clone qualifies as medium-sized. The chain uses TRBV6-2 or TRBV6-3 and TRBJ2-2, with TRBD2 as a possible D gene (5 bases). The CDR3 sequence is 14 residues long. Germline CDR1 reads MNHEY; CDR2 reads SVGEGT. V lost 6 bases and J 5 bases, leaving 13 bases between the germline ends. CDR3 in amino acids: CASRAMGVTGELFF. The CDR3 coding sequence is TGTGCCAGCAGGGCAATGGGAGTAACCGGGGAGCTGTTTTTT.

Points on this clone: Compared with germline, one end of the junction differs, possibly owing to a read error. V gene TRBV20-1 combines with J gene TRBJ1-2; the D is unclear. Germline V gene data show CDR1 as DFQATT and CDR2 as SNEGSKA (reference sequence). The CDR3 runs to 10 residues. The CDR3 DNA reads as TGCAGTGCTGGAGAGTTTGGCTACACCTTC. This gives the protein CSAGEFGYTF.

The sample holds a few counts of this clone. V and J are TRBV10-3 and TRBJ2-1, with 7 positions matching TRBD1. CDR1 ENHRY and CDR2 SYGVKD come from the germline V gene. There are 15 residues in the CDR3. V shed 5 bases and J 5 bases; nucleotides not matched to a gene: 9. The CDR3 region is CAISWEQGTHNEQFF. CDR3 nucleotide sequence: TGTGCCATCAGTTGGGAACAGGGGACCCACAATGAGCAGTTCTTC.